This paragraph covers one TCR beta chain sequence. Per the original methods: Estimated nucleated cell counts came from reference gene primer amplification. Method: immunoSEQ multiplex PCR; TCRdb's copy keeps in-frame clones and lacks some. The V and J calls and clone size are taken from that table; D and trimming were inferred from the DNA. The sample holds under 500,000 clones, roughly 89% seen once. This record comes from a study of blood T cell repertoires in COVID-19. Study-wide background: Samples of COVID-19 (acute and convalescent) were obtained from the United States, Italy and Spain.

The sequence came from a woman aged 25 to 39 with acute or convalescent COVID-19. Material for sequencing was peripheral blood.

The CDR3 spells CASREQLETQYF. CDR3 coding DNA: TGTGCCAGCCGGGAGCAGTTGGAGACCCAGTACTTC. The genes are TRBV28 and TRBJ2-5; the D gene is possibly TRBD2 (6 bases). V was shortened by 8 bases and J by 5 bases, with 12 bases between the two germline ends. Germline V gene lookup returns CDR1 MDHEN and CDR2 SYDVKM. This CDR3 is built from 12 residues. Together with reference TRBV28 and TRBJ2-5, the CDR3 gives the full variable domain: DVKVTQSSRYLVKRTGEKVFLECVQDMDHENMFWYRQDPGLGLRLIYFSYDVKMKEKGDIPEGYSVSREKKERFSLILESASTNQTSMYLCASREQLETQYFGPGTRLLVL.